A single sample gave rise to the 22 T cell receptor beta chains below, sequenced in a study of T cell repertoires in cytomegalovirus infection. TCRdb reprocessed the reads via MiXCR and lists one record per CDR3 protein. Of about 310,000 distinct CDR3 sequences listed, 17% are singletons. Source material: PBMCs. The receptors stem from a human donor in good health (CMV status not recorded). Some clones in this sample may be carry-over from other donors' samples.

This clonotype showed up just a few times. The chain carries TRBV2 and TRBJ2-6; D remains ambiguous. Between the trimmed V and J ends, which lost 6 bases and 4 bases, there was a span of 10 bases. The CDR3 contains 14 residues. Germline V gives CDR1 SNHLY, CDR2 FYNNEI. CDR3 sequence reads: CASSVTPGANVLTF. Here the CDR3 DNA reads TGTGCCAGCAGCGTGACACCGGGGGCCAACGTCCTGACTTTC.

This chain links TRBV11-3 with TRBJ2-3, with 9 bases aligning to TRBD1. This CDR3 spans 13 amino acids. The germline CDR1 and CDR2 sequences are SGHNT and YENEEA. Germline trimming cut 1 base from V and 11 bases from J; bases unmatched to any gene: 4. The CDR3 spells CASSLVDRGKQYF. Written as DNA, the CDR3 is TGTGCCAGCAGCTTAGTGGACAGGGGAAAGCAGTATTTT.

There are a few counts of this clonotype. The V call is TRBV28, the J call TRBJ1-2; D ambiguous. V dropped 6 bases and J dropped 8 bases, with 7 bases sitting between them. This CDR3 is 10 amino acids long. Germline V CDR1 and CDR2: MDHEN, SYDVKM. In DNA, the CDR3 is TGTGCCAGCAGAAGAGGGGGCTACACCTTC. As protein: CASRRGGYTF.

The gene calls are TRBV27 and TRBJ2-7, with D perhaps TRBD2 (6 bases). This CDR3 region has 15 residues. Trimming cost V 6 bases and J 6 bases, with 21 bases left between them. CDR1 and CDR2 from the germline V gene are MNHEY and SMNVEV (reference sequence). The CDR3 DNA reads as TGTGCCAGCAGATACGATGCGGGACTTGGGAGCGAGCAGTACTTC. Encoded protein: CASRYDAGLGSEQYF.

This clonotype came up many times. V gene TRBV20-1 combines with J gene TRBJ2-2; 9 bases match TRBD1. Germline values: CDR1 DFQATT, CDR2 SNEGSKA (reference sequence). CDR3 size: 16 residues. V lost 0 bases, J lost 3 bases, and 5 bases stayed unmatched. The CDR3: CSAREQGAMDTGELFF. The CDR3 bases are TGCAGTGCTAGAGAACAGGGGGCCATGGACACCGGGGAGCTGTTTTTT.

This clonotype was seen repeatedly, ten times or more. This chain connects TRBV12-3 or TRBV12-4 to TRBJ1-6; 7 positions agree with TRBD1. The CDR3 contains 15 residues. The trim removed 5 bases at V and 5 bases at J, leaving 6 bases unmatched. Written as DNA, the CDR3 is TGTGCCAGCAGTGCCGCCAGGGGGGATAATTCACCCCTCCACTTT. Protein sequence: CASSAARGDNSPLHF.

This clonotype has only a few counts. The CDR3 spells CASSVEGQGSIYEQYF. CDR3 DNA sequence: TGTGCCAGCAGTGTCGAGGGACAGGGGTCGATCTACGAGCAGTACTTC. The chain combines TRBV6-2 or TRBV6-3 with TRBJ2-7, with 10 nucleotides matching TRBD1. Per the germline V gene, CDR1 is MNHEY and CDR2 is SVGEGT. The CDR3 runs to 16 residues. V was clipped by 5 bases and J by 3 bases; unmatched bases: 10.

CDR3 nucleotides: TGTGCCACCAGTGAGGTGACAGGGTTGACCTACGAGCAGTACTTC. Translation gives CATSEVTGLTYEQYF. The chain joins TRBV24-1 to TRBJ2-7; 7 positions match TRBD1. CDR1 is KGHDR, CDR2 SFDVKD, per germline. This CDR3 has 15 residues. J lost 2 bases, V lost 4 bases, and 7 bases had no gene match.

This clonotype was seen a handful of times. The gene calls are TRBV20-1 and TRBJ2-5, with D possibly matching TRBD2 (7 bases). This CDR3 is 14 amino acids long. CDR1 is DFQATT, CDR2 SNEGSKA, per germline (reference sequence). V lost 6 bases, J lost 2 bases, and 16 bases lay in between. The chain's CDR3 is CSAGGGAPQETQYF. DNA for the CDR3: TGCAGTGCAGGGGGGGGGGCCCCACAAGAGACCCAGTACTTC.

This chain links TRBV5-1 with TRBJ2-7; 10 positions match TRBD1. V shed 4 bases, J shed 3 bases, and the junction held 4 bases outside the gene matches. Looked up from germline, CDR1 is SGHRS and CDR2 is YFSETQ. The CDR3 runs 14 residues. This CDR3 reads CASSPGQGIYEQYF. CDR3 DNA sequence: TGCGCCAGCAGCCCGGGACAGGGGATCTACGAGCAGTACTTC.

The genes are TRBV7-3 and TRBJ2-7; a weak D match, TRBD2 (6 bases). The length of the CDR3 is 15 residues. Germline V gene sequence: CDR1 SGHTA, CDR2 FQGTGA. V dropped 2 bases and J dropped 2 bases, with 13 bases sitting between them. The chain's CDR3 is CASSLGLAPTYEQYF. The CDR3 DNA reads TGTGCCAGCAGCTTAGGCCTAGCGCCAACCTACGAGCAGTACTTC.

There are many counts of this clonotype. The V call is TRBV7-9, the J call TRBJ2-3; no clear D gene. The CDR3 length is 12 residues. Per germline, CDR1 SEHNR and CDR2 FQNEAQ (reference sequence). Trimming cost V 3 bases and J 6 bases, with 7 bases left between them. CDR3 loop: CASSLPPDTQYF. The CDR3 bases are TGTGCCAGCAGCTTGCCGCCCGATACGCAGTATTTT.

The V gene is TRBV20-1, the J gene TRBJ1-1, with D perhaps matching TRBD1 (6 bases). The length of the CDR3 is 12 residues. V gave up 5 bases and J gave up 6 bases, with 13 bases separating them. CDR1 is DFQATT, CDR2 SNEGSKA, per germline (reference sequence). The CDR3: CSAPQEGAEAFF. CDR3 DNA sequence: TGCAGTGCTCCCCAGGAGGGGGCTGAAGCTTTCTTT.

This sequence joins TRBV27 and TRBJ2-3; possibly TRBD1 for D (5 bases). V was cut by 6 bases and J by 2 bases, with 18 bases left in between. This CDR3 contains 16 residues. Germline CDR1 reads MNHEY; CDR2 reads SMNVEV (reference sequence). This chain's CDR3 is CASSEGGQGYTDTQYF. The CDR3 region has the DNA TGTGCCAGCAGCGAAGGTGGACAAGGGTACACAGATACGCAGTATTTT.

This clonotype was observed many times. J is TRBJ1-4 and V is TRBV7-2; D gene unclear. Trimming left V 1 base short and J 4 bases short, with 7 bases between. The CDR3 is made up of 14 amino acids. Germline loops: CDR1 SGHTA, CDR2 FQGNSA. The CDR3 is CASSLEHSNEKLFF. CDR3 DNA sequence: TGTGCCAGCAGCTTAGAACACAGTAATGAAAAACTGTTTTTT.

This clonotype has a count of ten or more. The gene calls are TRBV7-9 and TRBJ2-7; possibly TRBD1 for D (5 bases). The V end lost 3 bases, the J end lost 6 bases, and 15 bases lay between the germline ends. The CDR3 covers 14 residues. The germline gives CDR1 SEHNR, CDR2 FQNEAQ (reference sequence). CDR3 DNA: TGTGCCAGCAGCTTTGGTCAGGGAATTGCCGAGCAGTACTTC. Protein sequence: CASSFGQGIAEQYF.

J is TRBJ1-1 and V is TRBV27; D is undetermined. V was shortened by 4 bases and J by 6 bases, with 18 bases between the two germline ends. In germline, CDR1 is MNHEY, CDR2 SMNVEV (reference sequence). The CDR3 is 15 amino acids. The CDR3 spells CASSYLSGGRSEAFF. CDR3 DNA: TGTGCCAGCAGTTACCTTTCGGGAGGCCGATCTGAAGCTTTCTTT.

V and J are TRBV5-1 and TRBJ1-6; D gene uncertain. The CDR3 has 13 amino acids. With 7 bases removed from V and 7 bases from J, the gap between germline ends came to 12 bases. Germline values: CDR1 SGHRS, CDR2 YFSETQ. CDR3 amino acids: CASAIVRNSPLHF. The CDR3 bases are TGCGCCAGCGCCATCGTGAGAAATTCACCCCTCCACTTT.

This clonotype has a count of ten or more. V usage is TRBV7-9 and J usage is TRBJ1-1, with D tentatively TRBD1 (5 bases). Trimming stripped 0 bases from V and 5 bases from J, with 7 bases between. This CDR3 has 13 residues. Germline-derived CDR1 and CDR2 are SEHNR and FQNEAQ (reference sequence). The CDR3 loop reads CASSLASGTEAFF. CDR3 DNA sequence: TGTGCCAGCAGCTTAGCCTCAGGGACTGAAGCTTTCTTT.

The chain recombines TRBV20-1 with TRBJ2-1; TRBD2 matches at 10 bases. From germline, CDR1 is DFQATT and CDR2 SNEGSKA (reference sequence). The ends lost 1 base at V and 6 bases at J; junction bases unmatched: 6. CDR3 length: 15 residues. CDR3 protein: CSARGGAGGRNEQFF. The CDR3, as DNA: TGCAGTGCTAGAGGGGGAGCGGGGGGGCGCAATGAGCAGTTCTTC.

Details on this clonotype: A clone one base away is much larger, so this may be a read error. The rearrangement links TRBV7-2 to TRBJ1-1, with D unresolved. The germline V gene encodes CDR1 SGHTA and CDR2 FQGNSA. The CDR3 has 14 amino acids. The CDR3 DNA reads TGTGCCAGCAGCCCGCGGACCCTGAACACTGAATCTTTCTTT. It is translated as CASSPRTLNTESFF.

With regard to this clonotype: Possible read error: a much larger clone is one base away. The rearrangement joins TRBV6-8 to TRBJ1-2, with 7 bases aligning to TRBD1. The CDR3 contains 17 residues. Germline assignment: CDR1 MNHGY and CDR2 SAAAGT. The CDR3 DNA is TGTGCCAGCAGTTACTCGAAAACCAGGGGGACCAACTATGGCTACAACTTC. This translates into CASSYSKTRGTNYGYNF.